These 27 T cell receptor beta chains share one sample of origin, sequenced in a study of beta chain features in type 1 diabetes. Overall study results and limits: Shortening that was moderate but significant affected the TCRB CDR3s of Type 1 diabetes patients in all four CD4+ subsets.

Their target antigens are unknown. Isolated RNA was reverse transcribed in full, so expressed TCRB transcripts were sequenced. This table comes from immunoSEQ multiplex PCR, and its TCRdb copy is limited to in-frame clones, with some not included. The repertoire holds 55,000 to 85,000 clones, with more than 45% as singletons. The specimen was central memory CD4+ T cells from blood. The source is a man aged 30 to 39 with type 1 diabetes.

The rearrangement links TRBV5-1 to TRBJ2-2; a possible D gene is TRBD2 (5 bases). The CDR3 extends over 15 amino acids. V lost 4 bases to trimming and J lost 0 bases, with 10 bases between them. Germline CDR1 is SGHRS and CDR2 is YFSETQ. The CDR3 coding sequence is TGCGCCAGCAGCCCAGAGGGCCCGAACACCGGGGAGCTGTTTTTT. It yields the protein CASSPEGPNTGELFF.

This clone showed up just once. J is TRBJ2-5 and V is TRBV2, with 8 bases matching TRBD2. The CDR3 is 15 residues long. J lost 2 bases, V lost 4 bases, and 6 bases had no gene match. CDR1 and CDR2 from the germline V gene are SNHLY and FYNNEI. This CDR3 reads CASSGNGGGQETQYF. The CDR3 DNA sequence: TGTGCCAGCAGTGGGAATGGCGGGGGGCAAGAGACCCAGTACTTC.

The rearrangement joins TRBV6-1 to TRBJ2-5, with D unclear. CDR3 size: 12 residues. The germline V gene has CDR1 MNHNS and CDR2 SASEGT. Trimming removed 6 bases at V and 2 bases at J, with 7 bases between. DNA of the CDR3: TGTGCCAGCAGCCGGGTACAAGAGACCCAGTACTTC. Protein product: CASSRVQETQYF.

The chain uses TRBV30 and TRBJ1-5; D is possibly TRBD1 (6 bases). This CDR3 has 15 residues. Germline V gives CDR1 GTSNPN, CDR2 SVGIG (reference sequence). Trimming removed 2 bases at V and 0 bases at J, with 11 bases between. CDR3 protein: CAWSRDTISNQPQHF. The DNA of the CDR3 is TGTGCCTGGAGTCGGGACACGATTAGCAATCAGCCCCAGCATTTT. The entire variable domain, with the rest obtained from reference TRBV30 and TRBJ1-5, is as follows: SQTIHQWPATLVQPVGSPLSLECTVEGTSNPNLYWYRQAAGRGLQLLFYSVGIGQISSEVPQNLSASRPQDRQFILSSKKLLLSDSGFYLCAWSRDTISNQPQHFGDGTRLSIL.

This clone was detected only a few times. The rearrangement links TRBV5-1 to TRBJ2-1, with 7 nucleotides matching TRBD2. CDR1 and CDR2 (germline): SGHRS, YFSETQ. The ends lost 0 bases at V and 8 bases at J; junction bases unmatched: 8. The CDR3 has 15 amino acids. CDR3 DNA sequence: TGCGCCAGCAGCTTGGATGCGGGAGTGTTTGATGAGCAGTTCTTC. Translated, it gives CASSLDAGVFDEQFF.

This clone was counted between two and nine times. The rearrangement joins TRBV5-5 to TRBJ2-5; 7 nucleotides agree with TRBD1. This CDR3 spans 14 amino acids. Germline lookup yields CDR1 SGHKS and CDR2 YYEKEE (reference sequence). The ends lost 0 bases at V and 5 bases at J; junction bases unmatched: 4. The CDR3 nucleotides are TGTGCCAGCAGCTTGGAGGGGGCCGGGGAGACCCAGTACTTC. Protein: CASSLEGAGETQYF.

The V and J genes are TRBV28 and TRBJ2-5; 9 bases map to TRBD1. Per the germline V gene, CDR1 is MDHEN and CDR2 is SYDVKM. V trimming: 4 bases; J trimming: 2 bases; junction bases outside the gene matches: 8. The CDR3 extends over 16 amino acids. CDR3 DNA sequence: TGTGCCAGCAGTTGGGGACAGGGAGTGGGGCAAGAGACCCAGTACTTC. Residues: CASSWGQGVGQETQYF.

This clone was recorded a few times. The chain combines TRBV6-5 with TRBJ2-7; 7 nucleotides agree with TRBD2. Germline trimming cut 3 bases from V and 4 bases from J; bases unmatched to any gene: 9. The CDR3 spans 15 residues. CDR1 is MNHEY, CDR2 SVGAGI, per germline. The CDR3 is CASSYKSGVAYEQYF. The CDR3 coding sequence is TGTGCCAGCAGTTATAAAAGCGGGGTGGCGTACGAGCAGTACTTC.

CDR3 protein: CASSLGEGSGEEKLFF. CDR3 coding DNA: TGTGCCAGCAGTTTAGGGGAGGGCTCAGGAGAGGAAAAACTGTTTTTT. The chain has TRBV27 and TRBJ1-4; D is ambiguous. CDR1 is MNHEY, CDR2 SMNVEV, per germline (reference sequence). The CDR3 loop spans 16 amino acids. Trimming cost V 2 bases and J 8 bases, with 18 bases left between them. The full variable domain, rest sourced from reference TRBV27 and TRBJ1-4, is EAQVTQNPRYLITVTGKKLTVTCSQNMNHEYMSWYRQDPGLGLRQIYYSMNVEVTDKGDVPEGYKVSRKEKRNFPLILESPSPNQTSLYFCASSLGEGSGEEKLFFGSGTQLSVL.

The table lists this clone with a few counts. V is TRBV5-1 and J is TRBJ2-3; possibly TRBD2 for D (6 bases). CDR1 and CDR2 from the germline V gene are SGHRS and YFSETQ. The CDR3 runs to 15 residues. Trimming removed 0 bases from V and 0 bases from J, with 8 bases in between. CDR3 sequence: CASSLAAGSTDTQYF. For the CDR3, the DNA is TGCGCCAGCAGCTTGGCGGCGGGAAGCACAGATACGCAGTATTTT.

The chain links TRBV19 to TRBJ1-6; D is possibly TRBD1 (5 bases). V lost 3 bases and J 8 bases, leaving 8 bases between the germline ends. The germline V gene has CDR1 LNHDA and CDR2 SQIVND (reference sequence). The CDR3 runs 13 residues. Written as DNA, the CDR3 is TGTGCCAGTAGTATTTCGGGGGATTCACCCCTCCACTTT. It codes for CASSISGDSPLHF. The entire variable domain, with the rest obtained from reference TRBV19 and TRBJ1-6, is as follows: DGGITQSPKYLFRKEGQNVTLSCEQNLNHDAMYWYRQDPGQGLRLIYYSQIVNDFQKGDIAEGYSVSREKKESFPLTVTSAQKNPTAFYLCASSISGDSPLHFGNGTRLTVT.

The V and J genes are TRBV7-9 and TRBJ1-2, with D perhaps TRBD1 (5 bases). The CDR3 is 16 amino acids. Germline V lookup: CDR1 SEHNR, CDR2 FQNEAQ (reference sequence). The V end lost 5 bases, the J end lost 0 bases, and 16 bases lay between the germline ends. The CDR3 loop reads CASSHGGPQANYGYTF. CDR3 DNA: TGTGCCAGCAGCCACGGGGGACCTCAAGCTAACTATGGCTACACCTTC.

Only a few counts were recorded for this clone. The chain employs TRBV19 and TRBJ1-5; D is perhaps TRBD1 (5 bases). Germline loops: CDR1 LNHDA, CDR2 SQIVND (reference sequence). With 6 bases removed from V and 6 bases from J, the gap between germline ends came to 21 bases. The CDR3 covers 16 residues. The CDR3: CASRDGARAQSQPQHF. The CDR3 DNA reads TGTGCCAGTAGGGATGGGGCCAGGGCGCAGAGTCAGCCCCAGCATTTT.

In nucleotides, the CDR3 is TGTGCCATCAGTGAAGCCCCAGGGATCCCTGAAGCTTTCTTT. Its protein product is CAISEAPGIPEAFF. The V gene is TRBV10-3, the J gene TRBJ1-1, with D tentatively TRBD1 (5 bases). Germline CDR1 and CDR2: ENHRY and SYGVKD. The CDR3 consists of 14 residues. Trimming removed 3 bases at V and 6 bases at J, with 14 bases between.

V is TRBV27 and J is TRBJ1-2; 7 bases are shared with TRBD1. Germline values: CDR1 MNHEY, CDR2 SMNVEV (reference sequence). J was trimmed by 3 bases and V by 8 bases; bases with no gene match: 3. The CDR3 is made up of 12 amino acids. As DNA, the CDR3 is TGTGCCAGCCGAACAGGGGACTATGGCTACACCTTC. It specifies CASRTGDYGYTF.

The chain joins TRBV6-6 to TRBJ2-7, with D possibly TRBD1 on 5 matching bases. The CDR3 is made up of 15 amino acids. CDR1 is MNHNY and CDR2 is SVGAGI in the germline V gene (reference sequence). V was cut by 4 bases and J by 2 bases, with 15 bases left in between. The CDR3 loop reads CASSFTDIPPYEQYF. Written as DNA, the CDR3 is TGTGCCAGCAGTTTTACGGACATACCCCCCTACGAGCAGTACTTC.

This sequence joins TRBV9 and TRBJ2-3; 8 nucleotides align to TRBD1. Germline V gene data show CDR1 as SGDLS and CDR2 as YYNGEE. V dropped 2 bases and J dropped 4; count of bases not matched to a gene: 6. The length of the CDR3 is 15 residues. DNA of the CDR3: TGTGCCAGCAGCGTCGGACAGGGTCGATCAGATACGCAGTATTTT. It yields the protein CASSVGQGRSDTQYF.

In this sample, this clone turned up a few times. The chain uses TRBV11-2 and TRBJ2-4; possible D gene TRBD1, 6 bases. V lost 1 base and J 2 bases, leaving 9 bases between the germline ends. This CDR3 contains 15 residues. Germline CDR1 is SGHAT and CDR2 is FQNNGV. The DNA of the CDR3 is TGTGCCAGCAGCTTAGCAGGGGCAACCAAAAACATTCAGTACTTC. Encoded protein: CASSLAGATKNIQYF.

V usage is TRBV5-1 and J usage is TRBJ2-1, with 8 bases lining up with TRBD1. Germline loops: CDR1 SGHRS, CDR2 YFSETQ. V lost 0 bases and J lost 10; bases outside the gene matches: 6. The CDR3 extends over 14 amino acids. CDR3 protein: CASSLEDRVVEQFF. The CDR3 region has the DNA TGCGCCAGCAGCTTGGAGGACAGGGTAGTAGAGCAGTTCTTC.

This clone has just a few counts. The rearrangement uses TRBV10-1 and TRBJ2-3; a weak D match, TRBD1 (5 bases). The CDR3 is made up of 12 amino acids. Trimming removed 9 bases from V and 2 bases from J, with 9 bases in between. CDR1 is WNHNN, CDR2 SYGVQD, per germline (reference sequence). CDR3 DNA sequence: TGCGCCAGTGGACAACTCACAGATACGCAGTATTTT. Protein sequence: CASGQLTDTQYF.

The genes are TRBV4-2 and TRBJ2-5; TRBD2 aligns across 12 bases. V gave up 0 bases and J gave up 1 base; unmatched junction bases: 9. Per the germline V gene, CDR1 is LGHNA and CDR2 is YNFKEQ. This CDR3 has 19 amino acids. The CDR3 DNA follows: TGTGCCAGCAGCCAAGAATTCGCTAGCGGGGGGGCCGCCCAAGAGACCCAGTACTTC. The encoded protein is CASSQEFASGGAAQETQYF.

With respect to this clone: Other DNA sequences in this sample translate to the same CDR3. The rearrangement uses TRBV5-6 and TRBJ2-4; the D gene is possibly TRBD2 (6 bases). The CDR3 length is 15 residues. V gave up 4 bases and J gave up 0 bases, with 11 bases separating them. Germline CDR1 SGHDT, CDR2 YYEEEE. The CDR3 DNA reads TGTGCCAGCAGCCTGAGGGGACTAGCCAAAAACATTCAGTACTTC. Encoded protein: CASSLRGLAKNIQYF.

The V and J genes are TRBV29-1 and TRBJ1-2, with TRBD1 matching 12 bases. The CDR3 contains 13 residues. The ends lost 7 bases at V and 3 bases at J; junction bases unmatched: 3. Per germline, CDR1 SQVTM and CDR2 ANQGSEA. CDR3 nucleotide sequence: TGCAGCGCGGGACAGGGGGCGGACTATGGCTACACCTTC. Translating it yields CSAGQGADYGYTF. The complete variable domain, with remaining parts taken from reference TRBV29-1 and TRBJ1-2, reads SAVISQKPSRDICQRGTSLTIQCQVDSQVTMMFWYRQQPGQSLTLIATANQGSEATYESGFVIDKFPISRPNLTFSTLTVSNMSPEDSSIYLCSAGQGADYGYTFGSGTRLTVV.

The chain is built from TRBV29-1 and TRBJ1-4; the match to TRBD1 covers 7 bases. The germline V gene has CDR1 SQVTM and CDR2 ANQGSEA. Trimming cost V 6 bases and J 2 bases; bases outside gene matches: 6. The CDR3 spans 14 residues. The CDR3 loop reads CSVARGQTNEKLFF. Here the CDR3 DNA reads TGCAGCGTAGCCAGGGGACAGACTAATGAAAAACTGTTTTTT.

V gene TRBV19 combines with J gene TRBJ1-1, with 9 nucleotides matching TRBD1. V shed 3 bases and J 6 bases; nucleotides not matched to a gene: 5. The germline CDR1 and CDR2 sequences are LNHDA and SQIVND (reference sequence). The CDR3 spans 14 residues. The CDR3 is CASSMGDRVPEAFF. CDR3 nucleotides: TGTGCCAGTAGTATGGGGGACAGGGTACCTGAAGCTTTCTTT. Drawing the rest from reference TRBV19 and TRBJ1-1, the complete variable domain is DGGITQSPKYLFRKEGQNVTLSCEQNLNHDAMYWYRQDPGQGLRLIYYSQIVNDFQKGDIAEGYSVSREKKESFPLTVTSAQKNPTAFYLCASSMGDRVPEAFFGQGTRLTVV.

The chain has TRBV18 and TRBJ2-3, with D possibly TRBD2 on 6 matching bases. The germline V gene encodes CDR1 KGHSH and CDR2 LQKENI. Trimming cost V 3 bases and J 5 bases, with 6 bases left between them. The CDR3 contains 12 residues. Written as DNA, the CDR3 is TGTGCCAGCTCACCGCGGGGAGATACGCAGTATTTT. As protein: CASSPRGDTQYF. Using reference TRBV18 and TRBJ2-3 for the parts outside the CDR3, the full variable domain is NAGVMQNPRHLVRRRGQEARLRCSPMKGHSHVYWYRQLPEEGLKFMVYLQKENIIDESGMPKERFSAEFPKEGPSILRIQQVVRGDSAAYFCASSPRGDTQYFGPGTRLTVL.

The rearrangement links TRBV5-1 to TRBJ2-5; a weak D match, TRBD2 (6 bases). CDR1 is SGHRS, CDR2 YFSETQ, per germline. V was pared by 3 bases and J by 2 bases, with 8 bases between. The CDR3 runs 13 residues. CDR3 protein: CASSSGEQETQYF. The CDR3 DNA is TGCGCCAGCAGCTCGGGGGAGCAAGAGACCCAGTACTTC.